A single sample is the source of the 30 T cell receptor beta chains below, sequenced in a study of glioma-infiltrating T cells after dendritic cell vaccination. Produced via immunoSEQ multiplex PCR; TCRdb's table is partial and in-frame only. This sample has tens of thousands of clones; about 80% occur once, and the top ten carry approximately 2.3%. The input for sequencing was blood, taken before dendritic cell vaccination. These receptors all stem from a human donor with glioblastoma.

This clone showed up just once. V is TRBV6-5 and J is TRBJ1-2; D is perhaps TRBD1 (6 bases). The CDR3 length is 16 residues. Germline V CDR1 and CDR2: MNHEY, SVGAGI. Trimming stripped 4 bases from V and 6 bases from J, with 21 bases between. CDR3 bases: TGTGCCAGCAGTTCACCCGGGACAACAGGCCGAAATGGCTACACCTTC. It is translated as CASSSPGTTGRNGYTF.

The CDR3 nucleotides read TGTGCCAGCGGGGGGATGAACACTGAAGCTTTCTTT. Translation gives CASGGMNTEAFF. This chain uses TRBV19 with TRBJ1-1; maybe TRBD1 (5 bases). CDR3 length: 12 residues. V gave up 9 bases and J gave up 0 bases, with 8 bases separating them. Germline V gene sequence: CDR1 LNHDA, CDR2 SQIVND (reference sequence).

This clone was observed a handful of times. V and J are TRBV6-5 and TRBJ1-3; D not resolved. From germline, CDR1 is MNHEY and CDR2 SVGAGI. The CDR3 covers 16 residues. Trimming cost V 0 bases and J 0 bases, with 9 bases left between them. CDR3 bases: TGTGCCAGCAGTTACTCTTTACGGGGCTCTGGAAACACCATATATTTT. Translating it yields CASSYSLRGSGNTIYF.

The genes are TRBV5-6 and TRBJ2-3; 12 positions match TRBD2. Germline V gene sequence: CDR1 SGHDT, CDR2 YYEEEE. J lost 4 bases, V lost 0 bases, and 6 bases had no gene match. The CDR3 sequence is 17 residues long. CDR3 sequence (DNA): TGTGCCAGCAGCTTGGGTCTAGCGGGAGGGTCGCCAGATACGCAGTATTTT. Encoded protein: CASSLGLAGGSPDTQYF.

This clone has only one observation. The CDR3 reads CSVVEGASLGQPQHF. For the CDR3, the DNA is TGCAGCGTTGTCGAGGGCGCGAGTTTGGGGCAGCCCCAGCATTTT. The gene calls are TRBV29-1 and TRBJ1-5, with no clear D. The CDR3 contains 15 residues. V lost 4 bases to trimming and J lost 7 bases, with 20 bases between them. The germline V gene encodes CDR1 SQVTM and CDR2 ANQGSEA.

The chain carries TRBV7-7 and TRBJ2-5, with 7 bases matching TRBD2. The V gene's germline CDR1 is SSHAT and CDR2 FNYEAQ (reference sequence). There are 13 residues in the CDR3. The trim removed 3 bases at V and 5 bases at J, leaving 3 bases unmatched. Here the CDR3 reads CASSFSGEETQYF. As DNA, the CDR3 is TGTGCCAGCAGCTTCAGCGGGGAGGAGACCCAGTACTTC.

The chain recombines TRBV19 with TRBJ2-2, with D unclear. Germline V gives CDR1 LNHDA, CDR2 SQIVND (reference sequence). The CDR3 covers 14 residues. The V and J ends lost 5 bases and 2 bases respectively, with 9 bases between them. CDR3 nucleotide sequence: TGTGCCAGTAGTTATGGCCCAAACACCGGGGAGCTGTTTTTT. Translated: CASSYGPNTGELFF.

The V call is TRBV6-6, the J call TRBJ2-5, with TRBD2 matching over 7 bases. This CDR3 is built from 16 residues. Germline lookup yields CDR1 MNHNY and CDR2 SVGAGI (reference sequence). V trimming: 2 bases; J trimming: 3 bases; junction bases outside the gene matches: 9. CDR3 sequence: CASSYPSWAGEETQYF. The CDR3 nucleotides read TGTGCCAGCAGTTACCCATCCTGGGCGGGAGAAGAGACCCAGTACTTC.

The V gene is TRBV6-1, the J gene TRBJ2-5, with 8 bases lining up with TRBD2. The J segment lost 5 bases and the V segment lost 6 bases, leaving 8 bases of the junction unmatched. In germline, CDR1 is MNHNS, CDR2 SASEGT. The CDR3 is 14 residues long. This CDR3 reads CASRESGSWETQYF. CDR3 bases: TGTGCCAGCAGAGAAAGCGGGAGCTGGGAGACCCAGTACTTC.

The chain recombines TRBV5-4 with TRBJ2-7; 8 nucleotides align to TRBD2. Losses at the gene ends were 4 bases for V and 0 bases for J; bases not matched to a gene: 3. Germline V gene sequence: CDR1 SGHNT, CDR2 YYREEE (reference sequence). This CDR3 spans 14 amino acids. The CDR3 sequence: CASSRGGSSYEQYF. CDR3 DNA sequence: TGTGCCAGCAGCCGGGGGGGGAGCTCCTACGAGCAGTACTTC.

This clone was recorded only once. The chain carries TRBV18 and TRBJ1-5; 7 bases fit TRBD1. The CDR3 has 17 amino acids. Germline CDR1 and CDR2: KGHSH and LQKENI. The V segment lost 1 base and the J segment 4 bases; nucleotides outside the gene matches: 10. The CDR3 sequence is CASSPLGGRQGNQPQHF. DNA for the CDR3: TGTGCCAGCTCACCACTGGGCGGCCGACAGGGTAATCAGCCCCAGCATTTT.

The V and J genes are TRBV5-4 and TRBJ1-2, with 8 nucleotides matching TRBD1. The CDR3 is 15 amino acids. Germline V lookup: CDR1 SGHNT, CDR2 YYREEE (reference sequence). The trim removed 3 bases at V and 3 bases at J, leaving 7 bases unmatched. CDR3 sequence (DNA): TGTGCCAGCAGCTCTTTTGACAGGGGCGACTATGGCTACACCTTC. Translated: CASSSFDRGDYGYTF.

The chain recombines TRBV25-1 with TRBJ1-1; D is unresolved. Trimming took off 3 bases at V and 7 bases at J, with 9 bases between the two ends. In germline, CDR1 is MGHDK, CDR2 SYGVNS. This CDR3 is built from 12 residues. The DNA of the CDR3 is TGTGCCAGCAGTGAGGAGAGAGGTGAAGCTTTCTTT. It encodes CASSEERGEAFF. The full variable domain, with the rest looked up from reference TRBV25-1 and TRBJ1-1, is EADIYQTPRYLVIGTGKKITLECSQTMGHDKMYWYQQDPGMELHLIHYSYGVNSTEKGDLSSESTVSRIRTEHFPLTLESARPSHTSQYLCASSEERGEAFFGQGTRLTVV.

This clone is a singleton in its sample. CDR3 nucleotide sequence: TGTGCCAGCAGTTTAGAGGACAGGGGCTACGAGCAGTACTTC. Translated, it gives CASSLEDRGYEQYF. This sequence joins TRBV6-6 and TRBJ2-7; 9 bases line up with TRBD1. With 4 bases clipped from V and 3 bases from J, the junction kept 4 bases outside the gene matches. This CDR3 contains 14 residues. Germline V gene lookup returns CDR1 MNHNY and CDR2 SVGAGI (reference sequence).

Here the CDR3 reads CASSYGGGAFYEQYF. The CDR3 DNA reads TGTGCCAGCAGTTACGGCGGGGGGGCGTTCTACGAGCAGTACTTC. This chain uses TRBV6-5 with TRBJ2-7; 9 nucleotides line up with TRBD2. The CDR3 totals 15 residues. Germline loops: CDR1 MNHEY, CDR2 SVGAGI. V shed 2 bases, J shed 3 bases, and the junction held 5 bases outside the gene matches.

The J gene is TRBJ2-1, the V gene TRBV29-1; 9 bases map to TRBD1. Germline V gene lookup returns CDR1 SQVTM and CDR2 ANQGSEA. The length of the CDR3 is 17 residues. V lost 7 bases and J lost 10; bases outside the gene matches: 23. The CDR3 loop is CSAEGFWTGDTRGEQFF. DNA for the CDR3: TGCAGCGCTGAGGGGTTTTGGACAGGGGACACCCGGGGGGAGCAGTTCTTC.

Only one count was recorded for this clone. The V and J genes are TRBV5-6 and TRBJ2-1; TRBD1 agrees at 9 bases. V was pared by 5 bases and J by 3 bases, with 6 bases of the junction left unmatched. The CDR3 is 15 residues long. CDR1 is SGHDT, CDR2 YYEEEE, per germline. CDR3 amino acids: CASRPGTGYYNEQFF. The CDR3 DNA reads as TGTGCCAGCAGACCCGGGACAGGGTACTACAATGAGCAGTTCTTC. The entire variable domain, with the rest obtained from reference TRBV5-6 and TRBJ2-1, is as follows: DAGVTQSPTHLIKTRGQQVTLRCSPKSGHDTVSWYQQALGQGPQFIFQYYEEEERQRGNFPDRFSGHQFPNYSSELNVNALLLGDSALYLCASRPGTGYYNEQFFGPGTRLTVL.

The chain uses TRBV6-1 and TRBJ1-5; D unresolved. Trimming took off 10 bases at V and 6 bases at J, with 22 bases between the two ends. The length of the CDR3 is 15 residues. The germline gives CDR1 MNHNS, CDR2 SASEGT. CDR3: CAILPDRGLGQPQHF. The DNA for the CDR3 is TGTGCCATCCTCCCAGACCGGGGTTTAGGTCAGCCCCAGCATTTT.

The chain is built from TRBV6-6 and TRBJ2-1; tentatively, D is TRBD2 (6 bases). This CDR3 is 13 amino acids long. The germline V gene has CDR1 MNHNY and CDR2 SVGAGI (reference sequence). V dropped 6 bases and J dropped 4 bases, with 10 bases sitting between them. The CDR3 nucleotides read TGTGCCAGCAGCGGGGGTATATACAATGAGCAGTTCTTC. Protein: CASSGGIYNEQFF.

This clone came up once. The chain employs TRBV7-3 and TRBJ1-1; the D gene is possibly TRBD1 (6 bases). This CDR3 has 14 amino acids. From germline, CDR1 is SGHTA and CDR2 FQGTGA. Trimming stripped 5 bases from V and 1 base from J, with 11 bases between. This CDR3 is CASSLEGQNTEAFF. In DNA, the CDR3 is TGTGCCAGCAGCCTAGAGGGACAGAACACTGAAGCTTTCTTT.

The rearrangement joins TRBV5-6 to TRBJ2-2, with a weak D call TRBD1 (5 bases). Germline assignment: CDR1 SGHDT and CDR2 YYEEEE. Trimming shortened V by 0 bases and J by 10 bases, and 7 bases separated the two germline ends. CDR3 size: 12 residues. CDR3 DNA sequence: TGTGCCAGCAGCTTGGGGGGCGAGGAGCTGTTTTTT. Translated, it gives CASSLGGEELFF. The variable domain in full, completed from reference TRBV5-6 and TRBJ2-2, reads DAGVTQSPTHLIKTRGQQVTLRCSPKSGHDTVSWYQQALGQGPQFIFQYYEEEERQRGNFPDRFSGHQFPNYSSELNVNALLLGDSALYLCASSLGGEELFFGEGSRLTVL.

As DNA, the CDR3 is TGTGCCAGCAGTGAAGACAGCCGGTACAATGAGCAGTTCTTC. Translation: CASSEDSRYNEQFF. The chain has TRBV6-1 and TRBJ2-1, with unresolved D. The CDR3 totals 14 residues. The V gene lost 1 base and the J gene lost 4 bases, with 8 bases spanning the gap. Germline CDR1 MNHNS, CDR2 SASEGT.

The chain is built from TRBV2 and TRBJ2-2; tentatively, D is TRBD1 (5 bases). The V end was cut by 4 bases, the J end by 5 bases, with 11 bases between. Looked up from germline, CDR1 is SNHLY and CDR2 is FYNNEI. The CDR3 has 14 residues. The CDR3 sequence is CASSVRADTGELFF. The CDR3 DNA is TGTGCCAGCAGTGTCAGGGCTGATACCGGGGAGCTGTTTTTT.

The chain employs TRBV19 and TRBJ2-1; tentative D call: TRBD2 (5 bases). The CDR3 length is 16 residues. V dropped 1 base and J dropped 5 bases, with 15 bases sitting between them. CDR1 LNHDA and CDR2 SQIVND come from the germline V gene (reference sequence). In nucleotides, the CDR3 is TGTGCCAGTAGTATAGGGTTTGGGCGGGCCAACAATGAGCAGTTCTTC. Its translation is CASSIGFGRANNEQFF.

The rearrangement links TRBV5-1 to TRBJ2-7; 7 nucleotides line up with TRBD1. V trimming: 0 bases; J trimming: 8 bases; junction bases outside the gene matches: 11. The CDR3 loop spans 15 amino acids. Per the germline V gene, CDR1 is SGHRS and CDR2 is YFSETQ. The CDR3 is CASSLDGSGQLKQYV. CDR3 coding DNA: TGCGCCAGCAGCTTGGATGGGTCGGGACAGTTGAAGCAGTACGTC.

This chain connects TRBV19 to TRBJ2-3, with 10 positions matching TRBD2. Germline loops: CDR1 LNHDA, CDR2 SQIVND (reference sequence). V shed 6 bases and J 6 bases; nucleotides not matched to a gene: 12. CDR3 length equals 16 residues. CDR3 amino acids: CASSIFSGRAGDTQYF. CDR3 sequence (DNA): TGTGCCAGTAGCATTTTCAGCGGGAGGGCCGGTGATACGCAGTATTTT.

The gene calls are TRBV6-5 and TRBJ1-5; D not certain. Trimming removed 6 bases at V and 4 bases at J, with 10 bases between. The CDR3 is made up of 13 amino acids. Germline-derived CDR1 and CDR2 are MNHEY and SVGAGI. The CDR3 bases are TGTGCCAGCAGGAGGCTGCCTAATCAGCCCCAGCATTTT. Protein: CASRRLPNQPQHF.

This clone showed up just a few times. CDR3 residues: CASSPDIDTQYF. In DNA form, the CDR3 reads TGTGCCAGCTCACCAGACATTGATACGCAGTATTTT. The chain is built from TRBV18 and TRBJ2-3; D is undetermined. Germline-derived CDR1 and CDR2 are KGHSH and LQKENI. The length of the CDR3 is 12 residues. Trimming took 2 bases from V and 6 from J, leaving 6 bases between them.

This sequence joins TRBV9 and TRBJ1-1, with 9 bases aligning to TRBD1. The germline V gene has CDR1 SGDLS and CDR2 YYNGEE. This CDR3 comprises 12 residues. J gave up 11 bases and V 4 bases, and 6 bases lay outside the gene matches. CDR3 amino acids: CASSPGTGRAFF. For the CDR3, the DNA is TGTGCCAGCAGCCCGGGGACAGGGCGGGCTTTCTTT.

The rearrangement uses TRBV5-4 and TRBJ2-1; 8 nucleotides align to TRBD1. Trimming removed 3 bases from V and 0 bases from J; junction bases left unmatched: 5. CDR3 length: 16 residues. Germline V gives CDR1 SGHNT, CDR2 YYREEE (reference sequence). The CDR3 is CASSSRTGPSYNEQFF. CDR3 coding DNA: TGTGCCAGCAGCTCCCGGACAGGGCCCTCCTACAATGAGCAGTTCTTC.